This T cell receptor beta chain was recovered during a study of T cell responses to AZD1222 COVID-19 vaccine (dated by TCRdb to the early 2020s). In the study overall: AZD1222 recipients with second doses at about 4 weeks or about 12 weeks were pooled, because spike-specific TCR depth and breadth did not differ between schedules. TCR sequencing covered about 230 trial participants: 207 given two doses of AZD1222 and around 25 given two doses of MenACWY control vaccine. Trial participants were enrolled by age into subgroups of 18-55, 56-69 and 70-plus years, and around 150, 28 and 57 TCR-sequenced participants, respectively, were included in these subgroups. The paper as a whole reports these results and caveats: After two AZD1222 doses, spike-specific TCR breadth and depth were significantly higher than at day 0 and than in MenACWY recipients. The vaccine-associated CD4 TCRs covered the entire spike protein, and the dominant responses fell in regions 160-218 and 743-854. Conclusions about previously exposed vaccinees were limited because only six AZD1222 recipients were SARS-CoV-2 seropositive at baseline. Because no day 14 peak-response samples were available, repertoires were characterized only after the peak T cell response. Participants were mostly white British and included more females than males, and it was suggested by the authors that clonal diversity may have been underestimated. Nearly half of unique spike-specific TCRs reportedly recognized epitopes outside regions mutated in the B.1.351 and B.1.1.7 variants. In the small 56-69-year group, the increase in depth fell short of significance, most likely because of low power.

V loses 1 base of germline sequence and J loses 11 bases, and the interval between the two ends is 11 bases. CDR1 and CDR2 are read off the germline V gene as KGHSH and LQKENI. The CDR3 numbers 12 residues from cysteine through phenylalanine. CDR3 DNA is the only sequence kept; it has 36 bases, read in frame from the first base. The CDR3 regions of human TCRbeta chains were analyzed by immunosequencing. Per the source publication's procedure: TCRs in the repertoires were matched against a reference library of SARS-CoV-2-specific TCRs that had been generated with the MIRA antigen-specificity platform. Breadth was defined as the fraction of unique TCRs that were SARS-CoV-2-associated. Depth was defined as the fraction of total T cells that were SARS-CoV-2-associated. Using the MIRA data, each spike-specific TCR was assigned both to the spike region to which the TCR was reactive and to a CD4 or CD8 class. Log10-transformed breadth and depth values were compared by one-way ANOVA with Sidak's multiple comparisons tests. Entries here come from immuneACCESS through TCRdb and include only in-frame sequences with V and J called. Some clones fail to appear in such tables; in the studies checked, an unresolved V gene covers under half of the shortfall, and the cause of the remainder is unknown. V and J calls and clone size are given by that table; D and trimming were obtained from the DNA. For this sample the table gives 55,000 to 75,000 clones, of which about 90% were detected only once. Under 8.5% of the sample goes to the ten largest clones.

This specimen's time point label, per the study, means: baseline before first vaccination. Vaccinee samples came from UK trials COV001 and COV002, including a single-blind randomized controlled phase 2/3 trial of AZD1222 (ChAdOx1 nCoV-19) in healthy adults. Trial participant PBMC samples were collected at day 0 and day 28 after the second dose for TCRbeta chain sequencing. Comment on this clone: No antigen is known for it. No much larger clone exists at a distance of one base, and base qualities are not known.

Material: peripheral blood, obtained on day 0 of AZD1222 vaccination. Recombination joined TRBV18 with TRBJ1-2; a confident D gene designation cannot be given. This clonotype originated in an adult in good health. CDR3 protein: CASSPRQAPYTF. The nucleotides read TGTGCCAGCTCACCACGGCAGGCCCCTTACACCTTC.